This note documents a single T cell receptor (beta chain) sequence. This record belongs to a study of blood T cell repertoires in COVID-19. Study information: PBMCs, B-cell-depleted T cells, or T cells were the source of the cDNA or gDNA that made up the material.

Seattle cases were enrolled at active infection and followed longitudinally. Authors' methods: It was from reference gene primer amplification that nucleated cell counts were estimated. The protocol was immunoSEQ multiplex PCR, while the TCRdb copy is restricted to in-frame clones and leaves out a portion. That table supplies the V and J calls and clone size; D and trimming were determined from the DNA. The repertoire has approximately 200,000 clones, 94% of them found once; the top ten carry about 0.76%. Sequencing was performed on peripheral blood. The sequence was collected from a man under 40 with COVID-19, enrolled during active disease.

The CDR3 DNA is TGTGCCAGCAGTTACTCTAGCGGGGGGGAATACAATGAGCAGTTCTTC. Encoded protein: CASSYSSGGEYNEQFF. This chain joins TRBV6-2 or TRBV6-3 and TRBJ2-1, with 11 bases aligning to TRBD2. The CDR3 is 16 residues long. CDR1 is MNHEY, CDR2 SVGEGT, per germline. The V gene end was trimmed by 0 bases and the J gene end by 4 bases; junction bases not matched to a gene: 2.